This entry features one TCR beta chain sequence. This record belongs to a study of blood T cells in healthy people across ages. Germline V CDR1 and CDR2: SGHDN, FVKESK. V dropped 5 bases and J dropped 0 bases, with 17 bases sitting between them. The CDR3 has 17 amino acids. Together with a sample-barcoded 5' primer, a J-beta primer mix was included in a second PCR lasting about 6 to 11 cycles. TCRdb ran MiXCR on the 5' RACE reads and lists one entry per CDR3 protein. The sample yields hundreds of thousands of distinct CDR3 sequences, about 46% seen once. V usage is TRBV14 and J usage is TRBJ1-3, with a weak D call TRBD1 (6 bases). This receptor was obtained from a man at least 80 years old in good health. Sequenced: blood. CDR3 protein: CASSGRVGHFSGNTIYF. Written as DNA, the CDR3 is TGTGCCAGCAGCGGAAGGGTGGGACACTTCTCTGGAAACACCATATATTTT.